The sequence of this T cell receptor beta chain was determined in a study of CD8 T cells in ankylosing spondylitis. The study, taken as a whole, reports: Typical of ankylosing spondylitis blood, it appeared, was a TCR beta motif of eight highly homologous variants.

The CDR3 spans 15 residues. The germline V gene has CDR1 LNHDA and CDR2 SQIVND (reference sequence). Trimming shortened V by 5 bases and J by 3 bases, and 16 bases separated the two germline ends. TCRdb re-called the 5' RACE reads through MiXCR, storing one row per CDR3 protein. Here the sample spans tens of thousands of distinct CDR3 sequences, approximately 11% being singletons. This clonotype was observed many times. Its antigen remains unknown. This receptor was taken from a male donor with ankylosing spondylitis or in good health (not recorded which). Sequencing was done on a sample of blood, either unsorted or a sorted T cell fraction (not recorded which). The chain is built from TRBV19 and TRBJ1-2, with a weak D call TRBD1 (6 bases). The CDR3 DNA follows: TGTGCCAGTAGTCTGGGACACGGAAAGGACTATGGCTACACCTTC. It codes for CASSLGHGKDYGYTF.